This TCR beta chain was found in a study of T cells in Graves' hyperthyroidism and ophthalmopathy (dated by TCRdb to the late 2010s). In the study overall: Peripheral blood was sampled at the time of initial diagnosis, prior to any treatment. After sampling, hyperthyroidism patients received methimazole starting at 30 mg daily, and ophthalmopathy patients received high-dose intravenous methylprednisolone. TCR Vbeta CDR3 sequencing of 120 to 150 peripheral blood samples (more than 40 ophthalmopathy, roughly 74 hyperthyroidism and approximately 17 progressor patients) is reported in the paper. An independent validation cohort of 18 to 20 hyperthyroidism patients and approximately 17 patients who later progressed to ophthalmopathy tested prospective prediction of ophthalmopathy. A discovery cohort of 95 to 100 patients, 43 with Graves' ophthalmopathy and 57 with stable Graves' hyperthyroidism, was used to find distinguishing TCR V-J signatures. The study also compared thyroid tissue and blood T-cell repertoires from about six Graves' hyperthyroidism patients. For training and testing, the 100 or so patients in the discovery cohort were randomly divided in a 7:3 ratio.

Concerning this clonotype: This receptor's antigen is unknown. No base qualities exist here, and no much larger clone lies one base off it.

Graves' hyperthyroidism was defined as stable when no progression to ophthalmopathy occurred over 18 months of follow-up. Hyperthyroidism patients were newly diagnosed, had a disease duration of under 2 months, and were aged 18 to 65 years. Patients with uncontrolled infections, other autoimmune diseases, pregnancy or lactation were excluded. Clinical symptoms, serum thyroxine and TRAb, thyroid ultrasound, and orbital computed tomography formed the basis for the diagnoses. Ficoll-Paque density gradient centrifugation was used to isolate PBMCs from about 9 ml of fresh peripheral blood. Total RNA was extracted with Trizol reagent, and quality was checked on an Agilent 2100 Bioanalyzer. Study-level results and caveats: No statistical method was used to set the sample size in advance, and investigators knew the group allocation. Blood samples also contained most of the expanded thyroid clonotypes (frequency above 0.001), which suggests that blood repertoires may reflect thyroid immune responses. A 13 V-J signature model separated ophthalmopathy from stable hyperthyroidism, with just over 85% sensitivity and 81% to 83% specificity in cross-validation and 80%/75% in testing. In validation, progression to ophthalmopathy was predicted by the model with nearly 71% sensitivity and roughly 76% specificity, a median of about 6.4 months before onset.

The TCR beta CDR3 regions were amplified from the RNA transcripts. The first round of RT-PCR for the TCR CDR3 was performed with the HTBI primer set and the Qiagen OneStep RT-PCR kit. A second multiplex PCR round built the libraries, followed by size selection and purification. Sequencing of the libraries was done on an Illumina HiSeq2000 using paired-end 100 bp reads. The authors' analysis ran thus. SOAPnuke was used to process the raw data, removing reads that contained adapters or uncalled bases, had a mean Phred below 15, or lacked an exact match to the constant primer or identifier. High-quality paired reads were merged using COPE v1.2.5, and each unique nucleotide sequence was defined as a clonotype. MiTCR v1.1 was used to align the clonotypes against IMGT TRBV, TRBD and TRBJ reference segments. The analysis included only V-J combinations with a frequency above 0.0001, which together covered around 99% of the repertoires. A TCS score was defined as the ratio of F50 (clonal expansion) to E x V (chaos), with BLOSUM62-based TCRdist applied between CDR3 peptides within each V-J. Welch's t-statistics and random forest reduced approximately 520 V-J features to 10 to 15, which were used in a naive Bayes classifier (R e1071). TCRdb reran the public reads through fastp at Q25 and MiXCR, keeping productive beta chains. Entries that share a CDR3 protein sequence are merged under the most common genes and DNA. The V and J calls were determined by TCRdb, not by the authors. The sample contains fewer than 350,000 distinct CDR3 sequences, around a sixth of them found a single time. The ten largest clonotypes hold under 55% of the sample.

Including cysteine and phenylalanine, the CDR3 has 16 amino acids. The retained sequence is limited to the CDR3, 48 bases, with the frame set at the first base. V is pruned by 3 bases and J by 1 base, leaving 6 bases of the junction without a gene match. From a lookup of the germline V gene, CDR1 and CDR2 are KGHDR and SFDVKD. The rearranged segments are TRBV24-1 and TRBJ1-2; 8 middle bases align to TRBD1. This TCR derives from a woman in her forties or fifties with Graves' hyperthyroidism. The specimen was blood. In nucleotides, the sequence is TGTGCCACCAGTGATGACGACAGGGGCAATAACTATGGCTACACCTTC. This encodes CATSDDDRGNNYGYTF.